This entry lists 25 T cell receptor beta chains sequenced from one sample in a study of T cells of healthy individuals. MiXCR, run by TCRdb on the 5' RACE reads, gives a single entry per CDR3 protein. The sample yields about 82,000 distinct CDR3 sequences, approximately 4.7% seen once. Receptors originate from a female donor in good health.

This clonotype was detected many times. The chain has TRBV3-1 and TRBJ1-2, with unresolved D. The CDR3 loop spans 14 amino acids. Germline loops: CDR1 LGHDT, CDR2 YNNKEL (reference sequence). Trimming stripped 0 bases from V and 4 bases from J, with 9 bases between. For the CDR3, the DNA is TGTGCCAGCAGCCAAGATGGACGGACCTATGGCTACACCTTC. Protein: CASSQDGRTYGYTF.

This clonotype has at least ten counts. The CDR3 region has the DNA TGTGCCAGCAGTTTCTTCAGGGGGTACGAGCAGTACTTC. Translation: CASSFFRGYEQYF. The chain carries TRBV6-5 and TRBJ2-7, with 7 bases that match TRBD1. The germline gives CDR1 MNHEY, CDR2 SVGAGI. The CDR3 contains 13 residues. Trimming at V came to 4 bases and at J to 4 bases, leaving 4 bases not matched to a gene.

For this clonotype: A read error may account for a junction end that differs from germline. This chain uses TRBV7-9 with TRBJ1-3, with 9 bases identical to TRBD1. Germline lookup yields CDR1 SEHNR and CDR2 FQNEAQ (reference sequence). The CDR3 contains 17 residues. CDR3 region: CASSLSTGGEDGSTIYF. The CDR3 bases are TGTGCCAGCAGCTTATCCACAGGGGGCGAAGATGGAAGCACCATATATTTT. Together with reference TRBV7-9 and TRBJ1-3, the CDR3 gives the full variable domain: DTGVSQNPRHKITKRGQNVTFRCDPISEHNRLYWYRQTLGQGPEFLTYFQNEAQLEKSRLLSDRFSAERPKGSFSTLEIQRTEQGDSAMYLCASSLSTGGEDGSTIYFGEGSWLTVV.

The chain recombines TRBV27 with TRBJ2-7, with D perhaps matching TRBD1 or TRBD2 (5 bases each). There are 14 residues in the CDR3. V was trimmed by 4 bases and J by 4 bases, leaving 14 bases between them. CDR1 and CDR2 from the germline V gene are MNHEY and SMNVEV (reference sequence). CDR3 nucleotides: TGTGCCAGCAGTTCCCGGCAGGGACCTTACGAGCAGTACTTC. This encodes CASSSRQGPYEQYF.

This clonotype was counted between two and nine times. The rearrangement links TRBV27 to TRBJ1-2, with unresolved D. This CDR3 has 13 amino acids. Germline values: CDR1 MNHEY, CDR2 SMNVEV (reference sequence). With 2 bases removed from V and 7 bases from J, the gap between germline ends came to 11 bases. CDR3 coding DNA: TGTGCCAGCAGTTTAGCGGGGATTGGTGGCTACACCTTC. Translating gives CASSLAGIGGYTF.

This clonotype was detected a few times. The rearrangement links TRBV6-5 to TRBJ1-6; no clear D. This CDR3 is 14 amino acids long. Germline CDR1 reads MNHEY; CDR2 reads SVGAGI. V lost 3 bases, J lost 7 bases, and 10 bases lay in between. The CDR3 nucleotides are TGTGCCAGCAGTTATGGGCAGGACAATTCACCCCTCCACTTT. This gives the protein CASSYGQDNSPLHF.

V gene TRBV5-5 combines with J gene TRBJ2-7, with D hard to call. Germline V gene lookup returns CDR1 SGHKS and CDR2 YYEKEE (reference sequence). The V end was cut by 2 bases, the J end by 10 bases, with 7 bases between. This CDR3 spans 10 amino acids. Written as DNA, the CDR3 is TGTGCCAGCAGCTTCCGGGCCCAGTACTTC. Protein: CASSFRAQYF.

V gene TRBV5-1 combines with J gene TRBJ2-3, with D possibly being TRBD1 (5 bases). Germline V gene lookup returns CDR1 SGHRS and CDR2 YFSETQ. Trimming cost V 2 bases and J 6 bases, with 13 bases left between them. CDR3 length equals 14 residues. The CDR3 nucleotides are TGCGCCAGCAGCTTTGAACAGGCACGCGATACGCAGTATTTT. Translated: CASSFEQARDTQYF. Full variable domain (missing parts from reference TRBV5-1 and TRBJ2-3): KAGVTQTPRYLIKTRGQQVTLSCSPISGHRSVSWYQQTPGQGLQFLFEYFSETQRNKGNFPGRFSGRQFSNSRSEMNVSTLELGDSALYLCASSFEQARDTQYFGPGTRLTVL.

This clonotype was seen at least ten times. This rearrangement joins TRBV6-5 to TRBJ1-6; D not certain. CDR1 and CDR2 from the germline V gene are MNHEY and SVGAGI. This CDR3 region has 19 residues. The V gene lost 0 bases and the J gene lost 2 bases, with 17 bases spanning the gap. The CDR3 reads CASSYSIRADSTYNSPLHF. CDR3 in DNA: TGTGCCAGCAGTTACTCGATACGGGCCGACTCAACCTATAATTCACCCCTCCACTTT.

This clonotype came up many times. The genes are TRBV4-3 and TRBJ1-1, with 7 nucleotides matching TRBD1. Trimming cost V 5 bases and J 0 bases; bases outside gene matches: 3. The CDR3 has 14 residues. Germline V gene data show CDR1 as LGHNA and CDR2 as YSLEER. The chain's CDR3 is CASSTTGMNTEAFF. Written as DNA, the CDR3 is TGCGCCAGCAGCACGACAGGGATGAACACTGAAGCTTTCTTT.

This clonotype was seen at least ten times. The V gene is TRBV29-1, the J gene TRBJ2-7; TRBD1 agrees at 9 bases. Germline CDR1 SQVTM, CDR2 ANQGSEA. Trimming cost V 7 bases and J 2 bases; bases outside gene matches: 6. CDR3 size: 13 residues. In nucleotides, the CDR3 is TGCAGCGCCGGGACAGGGCCCGCCTACGAGCAGTACTTC. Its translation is CSAGTGPAYEQYF.

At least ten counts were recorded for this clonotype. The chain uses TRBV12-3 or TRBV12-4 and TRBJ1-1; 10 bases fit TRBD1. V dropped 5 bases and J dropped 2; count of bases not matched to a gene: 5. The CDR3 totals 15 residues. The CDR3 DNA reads TGTGCCAGCAGTCTCCGGGACAGGGGAAACACTGAAGCTTTCTTT. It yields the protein CASSLRDRGNTEAFF.

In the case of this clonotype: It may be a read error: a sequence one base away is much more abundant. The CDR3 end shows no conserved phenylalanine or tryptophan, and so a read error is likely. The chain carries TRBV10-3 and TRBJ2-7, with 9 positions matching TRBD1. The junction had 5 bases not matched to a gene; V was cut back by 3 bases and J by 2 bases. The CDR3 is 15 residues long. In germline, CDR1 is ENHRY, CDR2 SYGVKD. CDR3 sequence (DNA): TGTGCCATCAGTGAATCAGACAGGGGGACCTACGAGCAGTACTAC. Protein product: CAISESDRGTYEQYY.

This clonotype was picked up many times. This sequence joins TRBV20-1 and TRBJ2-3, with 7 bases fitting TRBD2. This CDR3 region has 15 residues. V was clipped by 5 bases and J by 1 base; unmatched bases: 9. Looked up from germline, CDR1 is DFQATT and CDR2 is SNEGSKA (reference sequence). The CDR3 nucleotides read TGCAGTGCTCACAAGCGGGGAAGCGGCACAGATACGCAGTATTTT. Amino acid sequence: CSAHKRGSGTDTQYF.

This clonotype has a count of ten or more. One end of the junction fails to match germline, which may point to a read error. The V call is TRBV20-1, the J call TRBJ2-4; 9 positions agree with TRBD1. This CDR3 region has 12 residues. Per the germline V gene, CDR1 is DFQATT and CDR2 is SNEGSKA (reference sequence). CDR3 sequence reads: CSAREGPGQGGF. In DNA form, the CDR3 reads TGCAGTGCTAGAGAGGGACCGGGACAGGGAGGCTTC.

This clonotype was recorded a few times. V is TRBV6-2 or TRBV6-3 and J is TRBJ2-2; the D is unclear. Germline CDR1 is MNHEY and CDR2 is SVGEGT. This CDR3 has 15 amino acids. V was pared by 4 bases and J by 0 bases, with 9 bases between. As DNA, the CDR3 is TGTGCCAGCAGTTCGGCAGGCGCGAACACCGGGGAGCTGTTTTTT. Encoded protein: CASSSAGANTGELFF.

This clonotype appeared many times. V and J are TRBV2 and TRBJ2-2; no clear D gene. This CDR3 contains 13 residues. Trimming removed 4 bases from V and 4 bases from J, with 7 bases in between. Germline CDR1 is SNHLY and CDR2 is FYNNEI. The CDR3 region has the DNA TGTGCCAGCAGTGCGTCCCTCACCGGGGAGCTGTTTTTT. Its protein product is CASSASLTGELFF. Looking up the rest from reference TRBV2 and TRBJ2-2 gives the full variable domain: EPEVTQTPSHQVTQMGQEVILRCVPISNHLYFYWYRQILGQKVEFLVSFYNNEISEKSEIFDDQFSVERPDGSNFTLKIRSTKLEDSAMYFCASSASLTGELFFGEGSRLTVL.

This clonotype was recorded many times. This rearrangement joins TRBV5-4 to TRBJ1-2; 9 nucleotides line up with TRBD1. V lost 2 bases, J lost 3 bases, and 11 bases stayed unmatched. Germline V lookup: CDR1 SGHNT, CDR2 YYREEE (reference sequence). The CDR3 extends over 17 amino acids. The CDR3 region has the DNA TGTGCCAGCAGCTTCAATCCCCCACGGACAGGGGACTATGGCTACACCTTC. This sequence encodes CASSFNPPRTGDYGYTF.

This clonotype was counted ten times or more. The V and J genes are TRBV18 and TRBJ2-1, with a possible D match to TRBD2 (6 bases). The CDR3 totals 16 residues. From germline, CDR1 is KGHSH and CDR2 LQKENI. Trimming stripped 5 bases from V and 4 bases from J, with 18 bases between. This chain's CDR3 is CASSESPGLDYNEQFF. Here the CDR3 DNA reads TGTGCCAGCTCAGAAAGCCCGGGACTGGATTACAATGAGCAGTTCTTC.

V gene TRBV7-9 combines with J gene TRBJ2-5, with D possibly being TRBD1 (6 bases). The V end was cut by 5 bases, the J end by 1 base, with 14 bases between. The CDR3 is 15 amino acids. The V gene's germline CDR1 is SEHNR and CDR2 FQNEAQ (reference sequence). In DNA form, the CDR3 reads TGTGCCAGCAGCCCAAATGGACAGTTCCAAGAGACCCAGTACTTC. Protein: CASSPNGQFQETQYF.

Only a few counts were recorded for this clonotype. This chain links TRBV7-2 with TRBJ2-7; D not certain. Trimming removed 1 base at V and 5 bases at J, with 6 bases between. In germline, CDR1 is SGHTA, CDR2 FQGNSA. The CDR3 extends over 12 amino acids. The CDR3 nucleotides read TGTGCCAGCAGCTTAGGGGTAGACGAGCAGTACTTC. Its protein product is CASSLGVDEQYF.

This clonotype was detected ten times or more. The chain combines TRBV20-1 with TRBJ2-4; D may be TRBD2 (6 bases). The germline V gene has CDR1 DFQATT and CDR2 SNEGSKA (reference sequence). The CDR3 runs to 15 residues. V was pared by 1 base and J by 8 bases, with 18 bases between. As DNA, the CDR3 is TGCAGTGCTAGAGGTCCAGGCGGGAAGGGGCACATTCAGTACTTC. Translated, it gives CSARGPGGKGHIQYF.

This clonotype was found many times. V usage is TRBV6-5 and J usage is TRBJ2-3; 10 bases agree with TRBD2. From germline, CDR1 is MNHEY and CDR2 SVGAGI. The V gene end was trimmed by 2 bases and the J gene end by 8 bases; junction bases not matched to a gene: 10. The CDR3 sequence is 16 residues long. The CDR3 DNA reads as TGTGCCAGCAGTTACGGGGCTAGCGGGAGTTTTGTTACGCAGTATTTT. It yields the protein CASSYGASGSFVTQYF.

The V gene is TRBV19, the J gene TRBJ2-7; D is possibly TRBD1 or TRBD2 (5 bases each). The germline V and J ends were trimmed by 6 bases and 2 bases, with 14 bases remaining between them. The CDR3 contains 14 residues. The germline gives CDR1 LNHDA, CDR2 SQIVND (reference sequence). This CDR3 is CASSRGTGAYEQYF. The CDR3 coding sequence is TGTGCCAGTAGCCGAGGGACGGGTGCCTACGAGCAGTACTTC.

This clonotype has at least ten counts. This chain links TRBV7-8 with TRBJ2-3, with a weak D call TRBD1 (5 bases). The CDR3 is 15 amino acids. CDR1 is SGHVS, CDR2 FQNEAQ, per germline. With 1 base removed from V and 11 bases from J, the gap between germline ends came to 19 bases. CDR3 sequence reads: CASSLDRSPQGWQYF. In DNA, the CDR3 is TGTGCCAGCAGCTTAGACAGGTCTCCCCAAGGATGGCAGTATTTT.